This T cell receptor beta chain was observed in a study of blood T cell repertoires in COVID-19. Looking at the study overall: The samples span acute and convalescent COVID-19 from the United States, Italy and Spain. T cells, B-cell-depleted T cells, or PBMCs supplied cDNA or gDNA.

Authors' data handling: Amplified reference gene primers provided the basis for estimating nucleated cell counts. TCRdb's table, derived via immunoSEQ multiplex PCR, lists solely in-frame clones and lacks some. V and J calls and clone size are copied from that table; D and trimming were computed from the DNA. The data hold some 42,000 clones, with 60% to 80% observed a single time. Germline V gene lookup returns CDR1 MNHEY and CDR2 SVGAGI. The V segment lost 8 bases and the J segment 5 bases; nucleotides outside the gene matches: 9. This CDR3 is built from 15 residues. The sequenced material came from peripheral blood. V gene TRBV6-5 combines with J gene TRBJ1-1; 12 bases match TRBD1. The receptor comes from a woman aged 70-85 years with acute or convalescent COVID-19. The CDR3 region has the DNA TGTGCCAGCGTCCCGGGACAGGGGGCGAGGACTGAAGCTTTCTTT. Translation gives CASVPGQGARTEAFF.